Below are 9 T cell receptor beta chains sequenced from a single sample in a study of blood T cells in healthy people across ages. Alongside a J-beta primer mix, a sample-barcoded 5' primer served in a second PCR lasting roughly 6 to 11 cycles. MiXCR, run by TCRdb on the 5' RACE reads, gives a single entry per CDR3 protein. The sample shows 650,000 to 1,000,000 distinct CDR3 sequences, around 34% of them seen only once. Source material: blood. These receptor sequences come from a man aged 18 to 29 in good health.

The rearrangement uses TRBV4-1 and TRBJ1-1; 7 positions match TRBD1. Germline CDR1 and CDR2: MGHRA and YSYEKL. After removal of 2 bases from V and 1 base from J, the junction contained 13 bases not matched to a gene. The CDR3 loop spans 18 amino acids. The CDR3 region has the DNA TGCGCCAGCAGCCAACCGACTGTAAGGGGGCGGCGGAACACTGAAGCTTTCTTT. Translated: CASSQPTVRGRRNTEAFF.

This clonotype was detected only a few times. The chain carries TRBV7-2 and TRBJ2-2; 13 bases align to TRBD2. The CDR3 is 16 amino acids. The V and J ends lost 5 bases and 4 bases, in that order; junction bases with no gene match: 4. CDR1 and CDR2 (germline): SGHTA, FQGNSA. The CDR3 is CASSPTSGRTTGELFF. DNA of the CDR3: TGTGCCAGCAGCCCGACTAGCGGGAGGACCACCGGGGAGCTGTTTTTT.

This clonotype appeared many times. The chain carries TRBV12-3 or TRBV12-4 and TRBJ2-7; D is perhaps TRBD1 or TRBD2 (5 bases each). The CDR3 consists of 15 residues. V was clipped by 4 bases and J by 0 bases, with 13 bases between them. CDR3 nucleotides: TGTGCCAGCAGTTCCCGGGACGCGTCCTCCTACGAGCAGTACTTC. It is translated as CASSSRDASSYEQYF.

This clonotype is a singleton in its sample. In this CDR3 the conserved last residue, phenylalanine or tryptophan, is missing, so a read error is likely. The chain recombines TRBV20-1 with TRBJ2-3; 7 nucleotides line up with TRBD1. Unmatched junction bases numbered 9, after V lost 4 bases and J lost 2 bases. This CDR3 is built from 15 residues. CDR1 and CDR2 from the germline V gene are DFQATT and SNEGSKA (reference sequence). The CDR3 sequence: CSANTGVSDTDTQYL. CDR3 in DNA: TGCAGTGCTAACACAGGGGTCTCCGACACAGATACGCAGTATTTA.

In this sample, this clonotype turned up a few times. V and J are TRBV7-3 and TRBJ2-3; no definite D call. CDR3 length: 16 residues. The V and J ends lost 1 base and 0 bases respectively, with 11 bases between them. Germline CDR1 and CDR2: SGHTA and FQGTGA. CDR3 sequence (DNA): TGTGCCAGCAGCTTAAACCCGGTTACTAGCACAGATACGCAGTATTTT. This encodes CASSLNPVTSTDTQYF. Combining the CDR3 with reference TRBV7-3 and TRBJ2-3 gives the whole variable domain GAGVSQTPSNKVTEKGKYVELRCDPISGHTALYWYRQSLGQGPEFLIYFQGTGAADDSGLPNDRFFAVRPEGSVSTLKIQRTERGDSAVYLCASSLNPVTSTDTQYFGPGTRLTVL.

The rearrangement uses TRBV12-3 or TRBV12-4 and TRBJ2-5; D call uncertain. The assigned J gene may be wrong: the sequence end matches TRBJ2-7 better. This CDR3 is built from 11 residues. Here the CDR3 reads CASSKNHEQYF. DNA of the CDR3: TGTGCCAGCAGTAAAAATCACGAGCAGTACTTC.

This clonotype was counted ten times or more. This chain uses TRBV5-1 with TRBJ2-5, with D possibly being TRBD1 (7 bases). This CDR3 spans 14 amino acids. Trimming pared 5 bases from V and 2 bases from J, leaving 13 bases between. The germline V gene has CDR1 SGHRS and CDR2 YFSETQ. The CDR3 region has the DNA TGCGCCAGCAGTCCTCAGGGGGGTCAAGAGACCCAGTACTTC. This gives the protein CASSPQGGQETQYF. Variable domain in full (rest from reference TRBV5-1 and TRBJ2-5): KAGVTQTPRYLIKTRGQQVTLSCSPISGHRSVSWYQQTPGQGLQFLFEYFSETQRNKGNFPGRFSGRQFSNSRSEMNVSTLELGDSALYLCASSPQGGQETQYFGPGTRLLVL.

This clonotype showed up just a few times. The V and J genes are TRBV5-1 and TRBJ2-1; 8 nucleotides line up with TRBD2. This CDR3 has 19 amino acids. Trimming took 4 bases from V and 0 from J; bases not matched to a gene: 15. Germline values: CDR1 SGHRS, CDR2 YFSETQ. CDR3 nucleotides: TGCGCCAGCAGCCTGGGGAGCGGGGGCTCTATGAGCTCCTACAATGAGCAGTTCTTC. The encoded protein is CASSLGSGGSMSSYNEQFF.

The chain recombines TRBV4-3 with TRBJ1-4; unclear D gene. This CDR3 has 14 amino acids. Trimming pared 0 bases from V and 10 bases from J, leaving 12 bases between. CDR1 LGHNA and CDR2 YSLEER come from the germline V gene. CDR3 in amino acids: CASSQEGYAGKLFF. In DNA, the CDR3 is TGCGCCAGCAGCCAAGAGGGTTACGCTGGAAAACTGTTTTTT.